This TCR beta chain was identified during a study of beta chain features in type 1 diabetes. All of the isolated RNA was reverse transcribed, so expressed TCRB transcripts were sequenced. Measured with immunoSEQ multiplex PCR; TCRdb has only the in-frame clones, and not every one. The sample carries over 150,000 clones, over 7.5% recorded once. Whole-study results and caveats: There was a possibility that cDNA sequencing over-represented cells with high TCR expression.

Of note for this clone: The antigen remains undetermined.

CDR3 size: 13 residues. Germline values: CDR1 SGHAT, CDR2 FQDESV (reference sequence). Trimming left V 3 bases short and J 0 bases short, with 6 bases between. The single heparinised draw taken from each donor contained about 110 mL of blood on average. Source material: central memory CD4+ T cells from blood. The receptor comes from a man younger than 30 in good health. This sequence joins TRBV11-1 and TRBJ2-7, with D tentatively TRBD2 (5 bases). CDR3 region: CASSLRDSYEQYF. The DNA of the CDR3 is TGTGCCAGCAGCTTGAGGGACTCCTACGAGCAGTACTTC.